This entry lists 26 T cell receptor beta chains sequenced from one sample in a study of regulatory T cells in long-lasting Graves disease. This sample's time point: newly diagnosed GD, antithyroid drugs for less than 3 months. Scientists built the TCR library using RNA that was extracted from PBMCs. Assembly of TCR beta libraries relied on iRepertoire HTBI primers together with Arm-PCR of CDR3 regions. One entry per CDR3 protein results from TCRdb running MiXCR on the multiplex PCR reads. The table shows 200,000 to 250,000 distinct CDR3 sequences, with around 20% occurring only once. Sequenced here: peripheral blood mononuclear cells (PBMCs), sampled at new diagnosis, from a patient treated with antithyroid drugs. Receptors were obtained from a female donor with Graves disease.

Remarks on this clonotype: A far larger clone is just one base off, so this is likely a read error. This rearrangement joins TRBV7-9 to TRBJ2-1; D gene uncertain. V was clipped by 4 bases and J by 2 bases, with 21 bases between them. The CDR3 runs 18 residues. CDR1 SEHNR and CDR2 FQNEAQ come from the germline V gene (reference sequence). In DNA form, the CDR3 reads TGTGCCAGCAGCTCGGGCGATACAAGCCATCGGACCTACAATGAGCAGTTCTTC. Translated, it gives CASSSGDTSHRTYNEQFF. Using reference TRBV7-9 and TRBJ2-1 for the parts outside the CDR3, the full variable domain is DTGVSQNPRHKITKRGQNVTFRCDPISEHNRLYWYRQTLGQGPEFLTYFQNEAQLEKSRLLSDRFSAERPKGSFSTLEIQRTEQGDSAMYLCASSSGDTSHRTYNEQFFGPGTRLTVL.

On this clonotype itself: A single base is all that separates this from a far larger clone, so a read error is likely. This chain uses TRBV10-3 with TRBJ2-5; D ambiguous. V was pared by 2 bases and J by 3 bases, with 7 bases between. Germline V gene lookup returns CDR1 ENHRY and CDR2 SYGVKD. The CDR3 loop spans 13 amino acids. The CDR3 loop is CAISEPLKETQYF. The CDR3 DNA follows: TGTGCCATCAGTGAGCCTCTCAAAGAGACCCAGTACTTC.

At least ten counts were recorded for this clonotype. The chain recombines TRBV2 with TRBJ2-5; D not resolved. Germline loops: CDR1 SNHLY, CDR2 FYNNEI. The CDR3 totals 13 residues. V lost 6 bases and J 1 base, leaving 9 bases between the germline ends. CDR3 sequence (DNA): TGTGCCAGCAGCCGACTGCTCCAAGAGACCCAGTACTTC. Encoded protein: CASSRLLQETQYF.

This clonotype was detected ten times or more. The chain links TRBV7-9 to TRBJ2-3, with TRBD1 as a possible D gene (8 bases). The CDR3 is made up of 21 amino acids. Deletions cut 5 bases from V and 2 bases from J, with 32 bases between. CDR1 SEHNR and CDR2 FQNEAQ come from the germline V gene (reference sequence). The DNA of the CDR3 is TGTGCCAGCAGCCACCCCGAGGCAGGGGGCGACCCTAGCGGATACACAGATACGCAGTATTTT. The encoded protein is CASSHPEAGGDPSGYTDTQYF. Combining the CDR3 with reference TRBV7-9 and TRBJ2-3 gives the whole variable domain DTGVSQNPRHKITKRGQNVTFRCDPISEHNRLYWYRQTLGQGPEFLTYFQNEAQLEKSRLLSDRFSAERPKGSFSTLEIQRTEQGDSAMYLCASSHPEAGGDPSGYTDTQYFGPGTRLTVL.

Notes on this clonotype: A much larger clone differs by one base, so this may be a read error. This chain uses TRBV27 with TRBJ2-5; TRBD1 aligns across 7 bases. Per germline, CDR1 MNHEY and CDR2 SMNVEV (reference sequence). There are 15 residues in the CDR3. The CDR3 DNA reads TGTGCCTGCAGTACCAGACAGGGCCAGGGAGAGACCCAGTACTTC. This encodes CACSTRQGQGETQYF.

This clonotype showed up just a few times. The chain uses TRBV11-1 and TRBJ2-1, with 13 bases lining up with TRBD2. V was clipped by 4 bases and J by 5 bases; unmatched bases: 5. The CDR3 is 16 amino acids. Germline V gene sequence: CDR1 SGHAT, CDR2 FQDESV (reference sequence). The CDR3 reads CASSWLGLAGNNEQFF. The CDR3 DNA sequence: TGTGCCAGCAGCTGGTTGGGACTAGCGGGGAACAATGAGCAGTTCTTC.

The CDR3 loop reads CSASGGKYEQYF. The DNA for the CDR3 is TGCAGTGCTAGCGGGGGAAAGTACGAGCAGTACTTC. The chain joins TRBV20-1 to TRBJ2-7, with D perhaps matching TRBD2 (6 bases). V lost 3 bases and J 4 bases, leaving 10 bases between the germline ends. Germline-derived CDR1 and CDR2 are DFQATT and SNEGSKA (reference sequence). The CDR3 is 12 amino acids.

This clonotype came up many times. CDR3 region: CASSAAGTGGKETQYF. For the CDR3, the DNA is TGTGCCAGCAGTGCCGCTGGGACAGGGGGCAAAGAGACCCAGTACTTC. The chain joins TRBV2 to TRBJ2-5; the match to TRBD1 covers 12 bases. The CDR3 runs to 16 residues. The germline V gene encodes CDR1 SNHLY and CDR2 FYNNEI. The junction had 6 bases not matched to a gene; V was cut back by 4 bases and J by 3 bases.

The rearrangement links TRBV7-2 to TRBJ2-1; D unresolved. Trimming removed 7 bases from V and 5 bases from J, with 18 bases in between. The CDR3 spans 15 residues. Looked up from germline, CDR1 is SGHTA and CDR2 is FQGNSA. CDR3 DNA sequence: TGTGCCAGCACCCGTGGGAACCAAGTAAACAATGAGCAGTTCTTC. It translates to CASTRGNQVNNEQFF.

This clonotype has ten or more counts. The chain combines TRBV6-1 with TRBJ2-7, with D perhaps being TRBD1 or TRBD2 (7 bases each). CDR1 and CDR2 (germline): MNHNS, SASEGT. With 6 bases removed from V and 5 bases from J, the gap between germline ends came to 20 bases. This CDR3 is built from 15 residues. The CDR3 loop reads CASRAAGQREHEQYF. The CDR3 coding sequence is TGTGCCAGCAGGGCGGCGGGACAGCGGGAACACGAGCAGTACTTC.

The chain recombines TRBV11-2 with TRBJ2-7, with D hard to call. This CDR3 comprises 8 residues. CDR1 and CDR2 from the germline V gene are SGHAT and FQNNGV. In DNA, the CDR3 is TGTGCCAGCAGCTTAGATTATGTT. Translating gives CASSLDYV.

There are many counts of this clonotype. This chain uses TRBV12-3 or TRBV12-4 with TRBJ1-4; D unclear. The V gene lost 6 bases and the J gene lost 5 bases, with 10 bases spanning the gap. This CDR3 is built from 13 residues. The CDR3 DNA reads TGTGCCAGCAGATTGGGAGGGAATGAAAAACTGTTTTTT. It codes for CASRLGGNEKLFF.

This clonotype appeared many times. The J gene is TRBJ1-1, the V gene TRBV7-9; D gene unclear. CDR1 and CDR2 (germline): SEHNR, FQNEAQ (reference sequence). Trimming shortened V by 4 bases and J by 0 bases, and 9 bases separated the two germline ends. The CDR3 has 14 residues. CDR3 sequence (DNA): TGTGCCAGCAGCTCCGGGCCTCTGAACACTGAAGCTTTCTTT. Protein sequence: CASSSGPLNTEAFF. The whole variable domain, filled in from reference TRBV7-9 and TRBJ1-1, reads DTGVSQNPRHKITKRGQNVTFRCDPISEHNRLYWYRQTLGQGPEFLTYFQNEAQLEKSRLLSDRFSAERPKGSFSTLEIQRTEQGDSAMYLCASSSGPLNTEAFFGQGTRLTVV.

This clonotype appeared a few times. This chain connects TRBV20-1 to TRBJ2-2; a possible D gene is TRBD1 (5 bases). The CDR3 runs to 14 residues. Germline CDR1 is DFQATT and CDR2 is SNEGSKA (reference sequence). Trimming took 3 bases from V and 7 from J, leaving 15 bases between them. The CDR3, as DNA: TGCAGTGCTAGTAGGGCTAGTAGGGGCGGGGAGCTGTTTTTT. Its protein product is CSASRASRGGELFF.

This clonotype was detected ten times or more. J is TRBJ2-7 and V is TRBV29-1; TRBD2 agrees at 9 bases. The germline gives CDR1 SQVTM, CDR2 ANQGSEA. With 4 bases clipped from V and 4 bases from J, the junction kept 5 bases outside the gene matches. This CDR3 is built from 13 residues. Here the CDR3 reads CSVGGGRGYEQYF. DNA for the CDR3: TGCAGCGTTGGCGGCGGGAGGGGGTACGAGCAGTACTTC.

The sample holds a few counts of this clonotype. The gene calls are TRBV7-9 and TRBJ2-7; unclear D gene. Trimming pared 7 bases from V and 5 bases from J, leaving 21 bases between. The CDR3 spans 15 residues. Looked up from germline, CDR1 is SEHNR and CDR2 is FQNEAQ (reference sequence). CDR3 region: CASNSNGPQVNEQYF. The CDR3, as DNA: TGTGCCAGCAACAGTAACGGGCCCCAGGTCAACGAGCAGTACTTC.

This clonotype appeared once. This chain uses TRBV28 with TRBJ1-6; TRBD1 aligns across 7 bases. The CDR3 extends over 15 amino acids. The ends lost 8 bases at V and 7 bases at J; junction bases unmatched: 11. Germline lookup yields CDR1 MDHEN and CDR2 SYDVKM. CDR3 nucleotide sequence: TGTGCCAGCCGAAAGACAGGGTTTCACAATTCACCCCTCCACTTT. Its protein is CASRKTGFHNSPLHF.

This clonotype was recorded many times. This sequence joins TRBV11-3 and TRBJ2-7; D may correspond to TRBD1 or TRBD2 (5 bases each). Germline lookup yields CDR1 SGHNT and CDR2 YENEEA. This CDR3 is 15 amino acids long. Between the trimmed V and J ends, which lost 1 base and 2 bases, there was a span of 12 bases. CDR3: CASSLGAGSTYEQYF. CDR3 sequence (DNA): TGTGCCAGCAGCTTAGGGGCAGGGAGCACCTACGAGCAGTACTTC.

CDR3 sequence (DNA): TGCAGTGCTTACCCGACTAGCGGGAGCTTAAATACGCAGTATTTT. Protein sequence: CSAYPTSGSLNTQYF. The chain couples TRBV20-1 to TRBJ2-3; 12 positions agree with TRBD2. Germline V gene sequence: CDR1 DFQATT, CDR2 SNEGSKA (reference sequence). V trimming: 5 bases; J trimming: 7 bases; junction bases outside the gene matches: 10. The CDR3 is made up of 15 amino acids.

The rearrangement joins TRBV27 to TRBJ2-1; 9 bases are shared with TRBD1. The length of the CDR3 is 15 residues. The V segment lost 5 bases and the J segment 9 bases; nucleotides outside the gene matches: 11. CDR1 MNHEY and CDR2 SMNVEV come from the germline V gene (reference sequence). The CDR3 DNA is TGTGCCAGCAGTGCCCCGGGACAGGGTATCGGTGAGCAGTTCTTC. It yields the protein CASSAPGQGIGEQFF.

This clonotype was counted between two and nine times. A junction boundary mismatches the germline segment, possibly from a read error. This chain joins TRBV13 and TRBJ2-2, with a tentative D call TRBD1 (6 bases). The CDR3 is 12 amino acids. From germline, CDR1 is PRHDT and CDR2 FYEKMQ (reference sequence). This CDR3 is CASLGDTEELFF. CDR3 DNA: TGTGCCAGCTTAGGGGACACCGAGGAGCTGTTTTTT.

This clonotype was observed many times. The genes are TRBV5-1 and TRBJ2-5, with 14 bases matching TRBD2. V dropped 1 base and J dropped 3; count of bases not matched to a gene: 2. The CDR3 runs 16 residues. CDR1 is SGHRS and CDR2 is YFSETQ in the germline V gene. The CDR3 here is CASSLPGLAGEETQYF. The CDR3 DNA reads TGCGCCAGCAGCTTGCCGGGACTAGCGGGGGAAGAGACCCAGTACTTC.

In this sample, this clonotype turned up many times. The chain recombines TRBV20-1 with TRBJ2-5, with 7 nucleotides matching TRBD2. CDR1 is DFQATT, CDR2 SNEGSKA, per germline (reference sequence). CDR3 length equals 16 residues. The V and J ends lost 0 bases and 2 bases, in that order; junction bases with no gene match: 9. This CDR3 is CSAREGKLAHQETQYF. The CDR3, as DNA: TGCAGTGCTAGAGAGGGGAAACTAGCGCATCAAGAGACCCAGTACTTC.

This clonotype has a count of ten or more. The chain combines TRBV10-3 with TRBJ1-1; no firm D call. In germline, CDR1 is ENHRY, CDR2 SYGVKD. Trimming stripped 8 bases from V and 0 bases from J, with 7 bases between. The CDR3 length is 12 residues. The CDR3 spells CAISAVNTEAFF. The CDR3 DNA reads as TGTGCCATCTCGGCAGTGAACACTGAAGCTTTCTTT.

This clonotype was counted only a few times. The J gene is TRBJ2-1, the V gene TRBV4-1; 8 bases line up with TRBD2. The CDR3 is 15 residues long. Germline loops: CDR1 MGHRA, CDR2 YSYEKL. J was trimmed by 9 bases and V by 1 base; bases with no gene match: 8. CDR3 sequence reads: CASSQAAGLVIEQFF. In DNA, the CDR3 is TGCGCCAGCAGCCAAGCTGCGGGACTAGTTATTGAGCAGTTCTTC.

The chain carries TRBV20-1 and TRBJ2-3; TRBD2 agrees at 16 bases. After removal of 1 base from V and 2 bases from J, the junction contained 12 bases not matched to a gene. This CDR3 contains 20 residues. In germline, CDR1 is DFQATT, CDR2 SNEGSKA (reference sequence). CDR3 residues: CSARGATSGLAGGLTDTQYF. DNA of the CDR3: TGCAGTGCTAGAGGAGCTACCTCGGGACTAGCGGGGGGGCTCACAGATACGCAGTATTTT.